This record looks at one T cell receptor (beta chain) sequence and its context. This entry is derived from a study of blood T cell repertoires in COVID-19. Study overall: Researchers got acute and convalescent COVID-19 samples from the United States, Italy and Spain.

Trimming took 3 bases from V and 8 from J, leaving 22 bases between them. The CDR3 consists of 16 residues. Germline-derived CDR1 and CDR2 are MDHEN and SYDVKM. Original methodology: Amplification with reference gene primers provided the estimates of nucleated cell counts. Profiled with immunoSEQ multiplex PCR; TCRdb holds only in-frame clones, not every one. V, J and clone size reflect that table, while D and trimming were determined from the DNA. The sample includes over 250,000 clones, approximately 90% of them seen just once. Input material: PBMCs or T cells enriched from blood (not recorded which). The chain combines TRBV28 with TRBJ1-2; D might be TRBD1 (6 bases). This receptor was taken from a woman aged 18-30 years who had recovered from COVID-19. The CDR3 region has the DNA TGTGCCAGCAGTTTCCCGGCAGGGAGGGGGGGAGGAGGCTACACCTTC. Amino acids: CASSFPAGRGGGGYTF.